This is a list of T cell receptor beta chains from one sample in a study of cytomegalovirus exposure and HLA in healthy donors. Measured with immunoSEQ multiplex PCR; TCRdb has only the in-frame clones, and not every one. The sample holds roughly 150,000 clones, more than 65% seen once. Sequencing was performed on PBMCs. The source of these receptors is a man aged 25 to 45 in good health and CMV-seropositive. The CDR3 runs from the conserved cysteine through the conserved F or W. Each record gives: D gene, V gene, clone size, J gene, CDR3 protein, CDR3 DNA. D genes are given only for firm matches. Some rows have no size entry. The others give once, few or many, or a class for an expanded clone.

TRBD2,TRBV19,.,TRBJ2-7,CASSEVGRTTYEQYF,TGTGCCAGTAGTGAGGTCGGGAGGACTACCTACGAGCAGTACTTC
.,TRBV10-3,.,TRBJ1-4,CAIRDGPTNEKLFF,TGTGCCATCAGGGATGGGCCAACTAATGAAAAACTGTTTTTT
.,TRBV9,.,TRBJ2-3,CASSGDSGHTDTQYF,TGTGCCAGCAGCGGAGACTCTGGTCACACAGATACGCAGTATTTT
TRBD1,TRBV28,.,TRBJ1-1,CASSSTGGAAFF,TGTGCCAGCAGTTCGACAGGGGGCGCAGCTTTCTTT
.,TRBV6-5,.,TRBJ2-1,CASHRTGRDEQFF,TGTGCCAGTCATCGTACCGGCCGGGATGAGCAGTTCTTC
TRBD1,TRBV9,once,TRBJ2-1,CASSPTNAPGTGKFF,TGTGCCAGCAGTCCTACAAATGCCCCCGGGACAGGGAAGTTCTTC
TRBD1,TRBV6-5,.,TRBJ2-7,CASKAPPGTGGEQYF,TGTGCCAGCAAGGCCCCCCCCGGGACAGGGGGCGAGCAGTACTTC
TRBD2,TRBV5-6,once,TRBJ2-7,CASSLGESSGWGSYEQYF,TGTGCCAGCAGCTTGGGTGAGAGTAGCGGGTGGGGTTCCTACGAGCAGTACTTC
TRBD2,TRBV28,.,TRBJ2-7,CASSLLAGGYEQYF,TGTGCCAGCAGTTTACTTGCGGGAGGCTACGAGCAGTACTTC
.,TRBV5-1,.,TRBJ2-3,CASSPAEETDTQYF,TGCGCCAGCAGCCCGGCGGAGGAGACAGATACGCAGTATTTT
TRBD1,TRBV2,.,TRBJ1-5,CASSDLGFGQGRQPQHF,TGTGCCAGCAGTGACCTCGGGTTTGGACAGGGACGGCAGCCCCAGCATTTT
.,TRBV30,.,TRBJ1-1,CAWSVSSLNTEAFF,TGTGCCTGGAGTGTAAGCTCGCTTAACACTGAAGCTTTCTTT
.,TRBV27,.,TRBJ2-3,CASSFQRRPTFTDTQYF,TGTGCCAGCAGTTTCCAGCGGCGCCCTACTTTCACAGATACGCAGTATTTT
TRBD2,TRBV19,few,TRBJ2-3,CASTRTSGGATDTQYF,TGTGCCAGTACTCGAACGAGCGGGGGGGCCACAGATACGCAGTATTTT
.,TRBV10-3,.,TRBJ2-7,CAISDPGGIGYEQYF,TGTGCCATCAGTGACCCAGGCGGGATAGGCTACGAGCAGTACTTC
TRBD1,TRBV11-2,.,TRBJ2-7,CASSLGTGGLSSYEQYF,TGTGCCAGCAGCTTGGGGACAGGGGGCCTGAGCTCCTACGAGCAGTACTTC
.,TRBV6-5,.,TRBJ2-7,CASSMTGEGVEQYF,TGTGCCAGCAGTATGACAGGGGAGGGAGTTGAGCAGTACTTC
TRBD2,TRBV11-2,once,TRBJ2-7,CASSLDYGLAAGEQYF,TGTGCCAGCAGCTTGGATTACGGACTAGCGGCCGGGGAGCAGTACTTC
TRBD2,TRBV7-2,.,TRBJ2-1,CASSSPLAGGYNEQFF,TGTGCCAGCAGCTCCCCCCTAGCGGGAGGATACAATGAGCAGTTCTTC
.,TRBV5-4,few,TRBJ2-3,CASSLAGPDTQYF,TGTGCCAGCAGCTTGGCCGGTCCAGATACGCAGTATTTT
.,TRBV5-1,once,TRBJ2-4,CASSLDPAGNIQYF,TGCGCCAGCAGCTTGGATCCGGCAGGGAACATTCAGTACTTC
.,TRBV6-1,.,TRBJ1-2,CASSEGGQIYGYTF,TGTGCCAGCAGTGAAGGGGGCCAGATCTATGGCTACACCTTC
TRBD2,TRBV13,.,TRBJ2-7,CASSPTSGGYYEQYF,TGTGCCAGCAGCCCGACTAGCGGGGGGTACTACGAGCAGTACTTC
.,TRBV7-2,.,TRBJ2-5,CASSLGPGYQETQYF,TGTGCCAGCAGCTTAGGGCCAGGGTACCAAGAGACCCAGTACTTC
.,TRBV7-9,.,TRBJ1-1,CASSLGGGTEAFF,TGTGCCAGCAGCTTAGGGGGGGGCACTGAAGCTTTCTTT
TRBD2,TRBV4-2,few,TRBJ2-2,CASSPRTSGTPNTGELFF,TGTGCCAGCAGCCCGCGGACTAGCGGGACCCCGAACACCGGGGAGCTGTTTTTT
.,TRBV6-5,.,TRBJ2-7,CASSYEGGIHEQYF,TGTGCCAGCAGTTACGAAGGGGGAATCCACGAGCAGTACTTC
.,TRBV28,few,TRBJ2-5,CASSEGGPDSGTQYF,TGTGCCAGCTCGGAAGGCGGGCCTGACTCAGGGACCCAGTACTTC
TRBD1,TRBV4-1,.,TRBJ1-2,CASSPRLQGAGRYGYTF,TGCGCCAGCAGCCCTAGGTTACAGGGGGCCGGTCGCTATGGCTACACCTTC
TRBD2,TRBV4-3,.,TRBJ2-2,CASSPGLAGGLDGELFF,TGCGCCAGCAGCCCGGGACTAGCGGGGGGGCTTGACGGGGAGCTGTTTTTT
.,TRBV5-1,.,TRBJ2-7,CASSLDGLSYEQYF,TGCGCCAGCAGCCTGGACGGACTTTCCTACGAGCAGTACTTC
.,TRBV9,.,TRBJ2-5,CASARQVNLQETQYF,TGTGCCAGTGCGAGACAGGTGAATTTACAAGAGACCCAGTACTTC
.,TRBV21-1,few,TRBJ2-7,CASSERSLDPGYEQYF,TGTGCCAGCAGCGAACGGAGTCTGGATCCGGGATACGAGCAGTACTTC
.,TRBV5-4,.,TRBJ1-1,CASSLGLSREAFF,TGTGCCAGCAGCTTGGGTTTATCGAGAGAAGCTTTCTTT
.,TRBV19,.,TRBJ2-1,CATGTPTYYNEQFF,TGTGCCACCGGGACACCAACTTACTACAATGAGCAGTTCTTC
.,TRBV6-5,.,TRBJ1-4,CASSQGTTNEKLFF,TGTGCCAGCAGTCAGGGCACCACTAATGAAAAACTGTTTTTT
TRBD1,TRBV5-3,.,TRBJ1-6,CARSWRTGSINSPLHF,TGTGCCAGAAGCTGGCGGACAGGATCGATTAATTCACCCCTCCACTTT
TRBD1,TRBV5-1,.,TRBJ1-4,CASSLARGRDEKLFF,TGCGCCAGCAGCTTGGCCAGGGGGCGGGATGAAAAACTGTTTTTT
.,TRBV19,.,TRBJ1-1,CASSIDRERNTEAFF,TGTGCCAGTAGTATAGATCGCGAGAGAAACACTGAAGCTTTCTTT
.,TRBV7-9,.,TRBJ2-7,CASSPTGFYEQYF,TGTGCCAGCAGCCCGACAGGATTCTACGAGCAGTACTTC
.,TRBV4-3,.,TRBJ2-3,CASSQDVGGATDTQYF,TGCGCCAGCAGCCAAGATGTGGGGGGTGCAACAGATACGCAGTATTTT
.,TRBV7-2,few,TRBJ2-5,CASSLRAVGQETQYF,TGTGCCAGCAGCTTGCGGGCGGTGGGACAAGAGACCCAGTACTTC
.,TRBV28,.,TRBJ1-5,CASSLAQGGGQPQHF,TGTGCCAGCAGTTTAGCTCAGGGAGGTGGGCAGCCCCAGCATTTT
.,TRBV5-6,few,TRBJ2-7,CASSLGRSYEQYF,TGTGCCAGCAGCTTGGGGAGGTCCTACGAGCAGTACTTC
TRBD1,TRBV7-6,.,TRBJ2-3,CASSITGGRTDTQYF,TGTGCCAGCAGCATAACAGGGGGCCGCACAGATACGCAGTATTTT
.,TRBV18,.,TRBJ2-2,CASPGENAGELFF,TGTGCCAGCCCTGGGGAGAACGCCGGGGAGCTGTTTTTT
TRBD2,TRBV2,.,TRBJ2-1,CASSPGGQGFRTSGRADNEQFF,TGTGCCAGCAGTCCCGGCGGACAGGGGTTTAGGACTAGCGGGAGGGCCGACAATGAGCAGTTCTTC
TRBD1,TRBV27,few,TRBJ2-3,CASSSRGLRTDTQYF,TGTGCCAGCAGTTCTAGGGGGCTACGCACAGATACGCAGTATTTT
.,TRBV4-1,.,TRBJ1-5,CASSQDPDQPQHF,TGCGCCAGCAGCCAAGATCCTGATCAGCCCCAGCATTTT
.,TRBV28,.,TRBJ2-7,CASSPTWRYGYEQYF,TGTGCCAGCAGCCCCACTTGGAGGTATGGCTACGAGCAGTACTTC
TRBD1,TRBV7-9,.,TRBJ2-7,CASSFWQGVHEQYF,TGTGCCAGCAGCTTTTGGCAGGGGGTCCACGAGCAGTACTTC
.,TRBV13,few,TRBJ1-1,CASSFYAWGDNGMNTEAFF,TGTGCCAGCAGTTTTTATGCCTGGGGAGACAATGGGATGAACACTGAAGCTTTCTTT
TRBD1,TRBV2,.,TRBJ1-1,CASRGQGSVAEAFF,TGTGCCAGCAGAGGACAGGGTTCGGTGGCTGAAGCTTTCTTT
TRBD1,TRBV12-5,.,TRBJ1-5,CASGLEIRTGQINQPQHF,TGTGCTAGTGGTTTGGAAATCCGGACGGGACAGATCAATCAGCCCCAGCATTTT
.,TRBV19,.,TRBJ1-1,CASSRTPRVFDTEAFF,TGTGCCAGTAGTAGAACCCCCAGGGTTTTTGACACTGAAGCTTTCTTT
.,TRBV7-9,.,TRBJ2-7,CASSLGLIYEQYF,TGTGCCAGCAGCTTAGGGCTGATCTACGAGCAGTACTTC
.,TRBV7-2,.,TRBJ2-1,CASSKGQTYNEQFF,TGTGCCAGCAGCAAAGGACAGACGTACAATGAGCAGTTCTTC
.,TRBV9,once,TRBJ2-7,CASSAEGESEQYF,TGTGCCAGCAGCGCCGAGGGGGAGTCCGAGCAGTACTTC
TRBD1,TRBV28,.,TRBJ1-1,CASSSTGRITEAFF,TGTGCCAGCTCTTCGACAGGGAGAATCACTGAAGCTTTCTTT
TRBD2,TRBV28,.,TRBJ2-7,CASSLWSGLSYEQYF,TGTGCCAGCAGTTTGTGGTCGGGACTATCCTACGAGCAGTACTTC